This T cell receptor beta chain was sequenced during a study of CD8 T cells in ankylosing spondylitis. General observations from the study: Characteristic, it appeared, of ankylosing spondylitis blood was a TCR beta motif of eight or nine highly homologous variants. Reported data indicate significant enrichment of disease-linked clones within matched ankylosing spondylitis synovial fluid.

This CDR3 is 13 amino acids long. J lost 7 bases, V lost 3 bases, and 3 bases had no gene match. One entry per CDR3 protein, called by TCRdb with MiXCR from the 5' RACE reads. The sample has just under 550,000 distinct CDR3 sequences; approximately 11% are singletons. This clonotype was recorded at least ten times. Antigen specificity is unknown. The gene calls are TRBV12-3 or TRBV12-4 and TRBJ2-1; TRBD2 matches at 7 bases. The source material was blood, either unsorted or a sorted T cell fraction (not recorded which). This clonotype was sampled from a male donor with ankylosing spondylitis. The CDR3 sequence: CASSLAGANEQFF. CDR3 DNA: TGTGCCAGCAGTTTGGCGGGAGCTAATGAGCAGTTCTTC.